The T cell receptor beta chain described here comes from a study of T cell changes during pregnancy in multiple sclerosis. Germline lookup yields CDR1 SGHDT and CDR2 YYEEEE. Trimming cost V 0 bases and J 11 bases; bases outside gene matches: 7. This CDR3 comprises 14 residues. TCRdb keeps only in-frame clones here, not all; method: immunoSEQ multiplex PCR. The table shows about 80,000 clones, with 90% to 95% occurring only once. This clone was detected only a few times. V usage is TRBV5-6 and J usage is TRBJ1-4; 7 bases match TRBD1. The receptor comes from a female donor with multiple sclerosis, enrolled in a pregnancy study. Sequencing used peripheral blood, obtained before pregnancy. DNA for the CDR3: TGTGCCAGCAGCTTGGGACAGGGCCGATACAAACTGTTTTTT. This sequence encodes CASSLGQGRYKLFF. The entire variable domain, with the rest obtained from reference TRBV5-6 and TRBJ1-4, is as follows: DAGVTQSPTHLIKTRGQQVTLRCSPKSGHDTVSWYQQALGQGPQFIFQYYEEEERQRGNFPDRFSGHQFPNYSSELNVNALLLGDSALYLCASSLGQGRYKLFFGSGTQLSVL.